Shown below are 23 T cell receptor beta chains from a single sample sequenced in a study of shared clonotypes between healthy human individuals (dated by TCRdb to 2020 to 2022). Library generation was performed with the immunoSEQ multiplex PCR assay. Entries here come from immuneACCESS through TCRdb and include only in-frame sequences with V and J called. Some clones fail to appear in such tables; in the studies checked, an unresolved V gene covers under half of the shortfall, and the cause of the remainder is unknown. Present in this sample are more than 550,000 clones, about 90% of which were seen just once. The top ten hold approximately 24% of the sample. CD8 naive samples were obtained by positive selection for CCR7 among CD45RO-negative cells, yielding a CD45RA+CCR7+ population from which TemRA cells were excluded. The material sequenced was naive CD8+ T cells sorted from blood. The cell subset or site label of this sample denotes: CD45RA+CCR7+. Receptors were obtained from a man aged 25-45 years in good health.

The chain recombines TRBV29-1 with TRBJ2-7; D is uncertain. Germline-derived CDR1 and CDR2 are SQVTM and ANQGSEA. This CDR3 has 14 amino acids. Trimming cost V 6 bases and J 7 bases, with 22 bases left between them. The CDR3 region is CSVPLLGPPGEQYF. The CDR3 DNA reads as TGCAGCGTGCCTCTCCTCGGCCCCCCTGGTGAGCAGTACTTC.

The chain joins TRBV2 to TRBJ2-2, with 9 bases fitting TRBD2. The CDR3 contains 13 residues. V lost 5 bases and J lost 7; bases outside the gene matches: 2. Germline CDR1 and CDR2: SNHLY and FYNNEI. The CDR3, as DNA: TGTGCCAGCAGTCCTAGCGGGAACGGGGAGCTGTTTTTT. It encodes CASSPSGNGELFF.

The chain carries TRBV5-4 and TRBJ2-7, with D perhaps TRBD1 (6 bases). Germline assignment: CDR1 SGHNT and CDR2 YYREEE (reference sequence). This CDR3 region has 14 residues. The V end was cut by 4 bases, the J end by 3 bases, with 14 bases between. CDR3 region: CASSRRDMIYEQYF. DNA for the CDR3: TGTGCCAGCAGCCGCCGGGACATGATCTACGAGCAGTACTTC. The full variable domain, with the rest looked up from reference TRBV5-4 and TRBJ2-7, is ETGVTQSPTHLIKTRGQQVTLRCSSQSGHNTVSWYQQALGQGPQFIFQYYREEENGRGNFPPRFSGLQFPNYSSELNVNALELDDSALYLCASSRRDMIYEQYFGPGTRLTVT.

The chain uses TRBV6-5 and TRBJ2-2, with 8 bases that match TRBD2. This CDR3 contains 14 residues. CDR1 and CDR2 (germline): MNHEY, SVGAGI. J gave up 4 bases and V 10 bases, and 8 bases lay outside the gene matches. Here the CDR3 reads CANYQREPTGELFF. CDR3 nucleotides: TGTGCCAACTACCAGCGGGAGCCCACCGGGGAGCTGTTTTTT.

The chain carries TRBV7-2 and TRBJ2-7, with a weak D call TRBD2 (6 bases). The V gene's germline CDR1 is SGHTA and CDR2 FQGNSA. V was clipped by 0 bases and J by 0 bases, with 15 bases between them. CDR3 length: 17 residues. This CDR3 is CASSLARGAGSSYEQYF. The CDR3 DNA sequence: TGTGCCAGCAGCTTAGCGCGCGGGGCGGGAAGCTCCTACGAGCAGTACTTC.

V usage is TRBV28 and J usage is TRBJ1-1, with TRBD1 identical over 7 bases. This CDR3 has 14 amino acids. V was pared by 6 bases and J by 7 bases, with 11 bases of the junction left unmatched. CDR1 is MDHEN and CDR2 is SYDVKM in the germline V gene. The CDR3 DNA follows: TGTGCCAGCAGCATTGACAGGGCTAGGGGTGAAGCTTTCTTT. Its translation is CASSIDRARGEAFF.

This clone was detected only once. This sequence joins TRBV27 and TRBJ2-3; TRBD1 aligns across 7 bases. Trimming removed 2 bases from V and 0 bases from J; junction bases left unmatched: 5. The V gene's germline CDR1 is MNHEY and CDR2 SMNVEV (reference sequence). This CDR3 has 16 residues. The CDR3 spells CASSLRDRASTDTQYF. The CDR3 nucleotides are TGTGCCAGCAGTTTACGCGACAGGGCTAGCACAGATACGCAGTATTTT.

The chain recombines TRBV5-1 with TRBJ2-1, with a possible D match to TRBD2 (6 bases). Deletions cut 1 base from V and 7 bases from J, with 18 bases between. Per the germline V gene, CDR1 is SGHRS and CDR2 is YFSETQ. There are 16 residues in the CDR3. The CDR3 sequence: CASSLYGTGARNEQFF. Written as DNA, the CDR3 is TGCGCCAGCAGCTTGTACGGGACGGGAGCACGGAATGAGCAGTTCTTC.

The chain uses TRBV28 and TRBJ2-1; 15 bases are a match to TRBD2. CDR1 MDHEN and CDR2 SYDVKM come from the germline V gene. This CDR3 has 18 amino acids. V dropped 2 bases and J dropped 7; count of bases not matched to a gene: 9. CDR3 sequence reads: CASSLLGLAGGGLNEQFF. As DNA, the CDR3 is TGTGCCAGCAGTTTACTGGGACTAGCGGGAGGAGGATTGAATGAGCAGTTCTTC.

This chain uses TRBV28 with TRBJ2-1; TRBD2 might be the D (6 bases). CDR3 size: 17 residues. Looked up from germline, CDR1 is MDHEN and CDR2 is SYDVKM. Deletions cut 5 bases from V and 1 base from J, with 18 bases between. The CDR3 nucleotides read TGTGCCAGCAGTACCCCTTTCGGGACTCAATCCTACAATGAGCAGTTCTTC. Its protein product is CASSTPFGTQSYNEQFF.

The chain uses TRBV27 and TRBJ2-5; 7 bases match TRBD1. Germline V lookup: CDR1 MNHEY, CDR2 SMNVEV (reference sequence). The V segment lost 6 bases and the J segment 2 bases; nucleotides outside the gene matches: 6. The CDR3 sequence is 14 residues long. The CDR3 nucleotides read TGTGCCAGCAGAACGACAGGGCGACAAGAGACCCAGTACTTC. Its protein is CASRTTGRQETQYF.

Concerning this clone: The same CDR3 can be traced to other DNA sequences in this sample. The chain uses TRBV9 and TRBJ2-7; D might be TRBD2 (6 bases). Germline V gene sequence: CDR1 SGDLS, CDR2 YYNGEE. Between the trimmed V and J ends, which lost 0 bases and 4 bases, there was a span of 11 bases. The CDR3 runs to 14 residues. CDR3: CASSVAGSRYEQYF. CDR3 in DNA: TGTGCCAGCAGCGTAGCCGGGAGTCGTTACGAGCAGTACTTC.

V gene TRBV5-1 combines with J gene TRBJ2-3; 8 positions match TRBD2. The trim removed 3 bases at V and 0 bases at J, leaving 9 bases unmatched. Germline V lookup: CDR1 SGHRS, CDR2 YFSETQ. The length of the CDR3 is 17 residues. CDR3 in amino acids: CASSSTGSGKSTDTQYF. The CDR3 region has the DNA TGCGCCAGCAGCTCTACCGGTAGCGGGAAGAGCACAGATACGCAGTATTTT.

The chain recombines TRBV27 with TRBJ1-5; D call uncertain. The CDR3 contains 13 residues. Germline V gives CDR1 MNHEY, CDR2 SMNVEV (reference sequence). V gave up 0 bases and J gave up 13 bases, with 13 bases separating them. CDR3 sequence (DNA): TGTGCCAGCAGTTTATCACGGCAGTCTCTGCAGCATTTT. Its translation: CASSLSRQSLQHF.

V is TRBV27 and J is TRBJ2-7, with TRBD2 matching 12 bases. The V gene end was trimmed by 5 bases and the J gene end by 2 bases; junction bases not matched to a gene: 16. The germline V gene has CDR1 MNHEY and CDR2 SMNVEV (reference sequence). The CDR3 has 19 residues. CDR3 residues: CASSQLLAGGPEGAYEQYF. As DNA, the CDR3 is TGTGCCAGCAGTCAACTGCTAGCGGGAGGGCCGGAAGGGGCCTACGAGCAGTACTTC.

The chain links TRBV27 to TRBJ2-7, with TRBD1 matching 11 bases. There are 15 residues in the CDR3. Germline V gene data show CDR1 as MNHEY and CDR2 as SMNVEV (reference sequence). The V segment lost 6 bases and the J segment 3 bases; nucleotides outside the gene matches: 7. The CDR3 DNA reads TGTGCCAGCAGGACCCTAGGGACAGGGGGCTACGAGCAGTACTTC. Translated, it gives CASRTLGTGGYEQYF.

This clone is a singleton in its sample. This rearrangement joins TRBV12-5 to TRBJ2-1; TRBD2 matches 12 bases. Germline loops: CDR1 LGHNT, CDR2 FRNRAP. The CDR3 consists of 12 residues. Trimming removed 6 bases from V and 12 bases from J; junction bases left unmatched: 3. CDR3 protein: CASGELAGGQFF. The CDR3 DNA is TGTGCTAGTGGGGAACTAGCGGGAGGGCAGTTCTTC.

V gene TRBV28 combines with J gene TRBJ2-7, with D possibly being TRBD1 or TRBD2 (5 bases each). The CDR3 consists of 12 residues. The ends were cut back, 6 bases at V and 4 bases at J, with 10 bases in the middle. CDR1 is MDHEN and CDR2 is SYDVKM in the germline V gene. Here the CDR3 DNA reads TGTGCCAGCAGACCGGGACCATACGAGCAGTACTTC. It yields the protein CASRPGPYEQYF.

V and J are TRBV28 and TRBJ2-7, with D hard to call. The germline V gene has CDR1 MDHEN and CDR2 SYDVKM. The CDR3 sequence is 15 residues long. Trimming shortened V by 4 bases and J by 2 bases, and 15 bases separated the two germline ends. In DNA form, the CDR3 reads TGTGCCAGCAGTTCGGATTGGCGCTCGACCTACGAGCAGTACTTC. The encoded protein is CASSSDWRSTYEQYF. The whole variable domain, filled in from reference TRBV28 and TRBJ2-7, reads DVKVTQSSRYLVKRTGEKVFLECVQDMDHENMFWYRQDPGLGLRLIYFSYDVKMKEKGDIPEGYSVSREKKERFSLILESASTNQTSMYLCASSSDWRSTYEQYFGPGTRLTVT.

The chain is built from TRBV28 and TRBJ1-1; D is possibly TRBD1 (6 bases). Trimming removed 5 bases from V and 3 bases from J, with 22 bases in between. CDR1 is MDHEN, CDR2 SYDVKM, per germline. This CDR3 comprises 17 residues. CDR3 in DNA: TGTGCCAGCAGTCCGAAGTCCATGGACAGACCTGACACTGAAGCTTTCTTT. Protein product: CASSPKSMDRPDTEAFF.

This clone was seen only once. The chain uses TRBV29-1 and TRBJ2-1, with TRBD1 identical over 11 bases. The ends lost 4 bases at V and 0 bases at J; junction bases unmatched: 2. CDR1 is SQVTM, CDR2 ANQGSEA, per germline. The length of the CDR3 is 15 residues. CDR3 sequence: CSVVGQGGSYNEQFF. The CDR3 bases are TGCAGCGTTGTGGGACAGGGGGGCTCCTACAATGAGCAGTTCTTC.

The rearrangement links TRBV7-9 to TRBJ2-7; 9 nucleotides align to TRBD1. Germline values: CDR1 SEHNR, CDR2 FQNEAQ (reference sequence). The junction had 8 bases not matched to a gene; V was cut back by 4 bases and J by 4 bases. The CDR3 runs to 15 residues. The CDR3 DNA reads as TGTGCCAGCAGCTCGCGAACAGGGGGCAGGTACGAGCAGTACTTC. Its translation: CASSSRTGGRYEQYF. Variable domain in full (rest from reference TRBV7-9 and TRBJ2-7): DTGVSQNPRHKITKRGQNVTFRCDPISEHNRLYWYRQTLGQGPEFLTYFQNEAQLEKSRLLSDRFSAERPKGSFSTLEIQRTEQGDSAMYLCASSSRTGGRYEQYFGPGTRLTVT.

The chain couples TRBV5-4 to TRBJ2-6; 7 positions agree with TRBD1. This CDR3 is built from 17 residues. V shed 4 bases, J shed 2 bases, and the junction held 9 bases outside the gene matches. Germline V gene sequence: CDR1 SGHNT, CDR2 YYREEE (reference sequence). CDR3 bases: TGTGCCAGCAGCGAGACAGGGAATTTGGCTGGGGCCAACGTCCTGACTTTC. Translating it yields CASSETGNLAGANVLTF. Variable domain in full (rest from reference TRBV5-4 and TRBJ2-6): ETGVTQSPTHLIKTRGQQVTLRCSSQSGHNTVSWYQQALGQGPQFIFQYYREEENGRGNFPPRFSGLQFPNYSSELNVNALELDDSALYLCASSETGNLAGANVLTFGAGSRLTVL.